The source of this T cell receptor (beta chain) is a study of blood T cell repertoires in COVID-19. Germline lookup yields CDR1 SGHRS and CDR2 YFSETQ. The CDR3 has 16 amino acids. With 2 bases clipped from V and 0 bases from J, the junction kept 4 bases outside the gene matches. Here immunoSEQ multiplex PCR was the method, and the copy in TCRdb shows in-frame clones only, minus some. The repertoire holds around 280,000 clones, with 88% as singletons. This receptor was obtained from a woman in her thirties with COVID-19, enrolled during active disease. The J gene is TRBJ2-3, the V gene TRBV5-1; 9 bases agree with TRBD2. Sequenced material: peripheral blood. CDR3 sequence: CASSFLAGSSTDTQYF. CDR3 nucleotide sequence: TGCGCCAGCAGCTTCCTAGCGGGATCTAGCACAGATACGCAGTATTTT.